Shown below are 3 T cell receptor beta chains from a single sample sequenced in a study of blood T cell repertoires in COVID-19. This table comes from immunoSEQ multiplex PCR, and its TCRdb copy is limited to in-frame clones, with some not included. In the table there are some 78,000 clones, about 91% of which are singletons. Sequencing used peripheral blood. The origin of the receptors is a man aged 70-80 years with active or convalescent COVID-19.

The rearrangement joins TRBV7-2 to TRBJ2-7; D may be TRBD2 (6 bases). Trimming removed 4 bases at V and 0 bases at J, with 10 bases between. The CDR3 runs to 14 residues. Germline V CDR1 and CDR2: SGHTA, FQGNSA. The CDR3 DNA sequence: TGTGCCAGCAGCTGGAGGGGCGCCTCCTACGAGCAGTACTTC. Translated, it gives CASSWRGASYEQYF. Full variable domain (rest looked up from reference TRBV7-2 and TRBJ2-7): GAGVSQSPSNKVTEKGKDVELRCDPISGHTALYWYRQSLGQGLEFLIYFQGNSAPDKSGLPSDRFSAERTGGSVSTLTIQRTQQEDSAVYLCASSWRGASYEQYFGPGTRLTVT.

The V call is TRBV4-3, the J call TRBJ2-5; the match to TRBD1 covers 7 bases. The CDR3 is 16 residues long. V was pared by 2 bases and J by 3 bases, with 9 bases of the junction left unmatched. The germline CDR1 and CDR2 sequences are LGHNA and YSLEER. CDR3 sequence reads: CASSQTPQGVEETQYF. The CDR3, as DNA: TGCGCCAGCAGCCAAACACCGCAGGGGGTGGAAGAGACCCAGTACTTC.

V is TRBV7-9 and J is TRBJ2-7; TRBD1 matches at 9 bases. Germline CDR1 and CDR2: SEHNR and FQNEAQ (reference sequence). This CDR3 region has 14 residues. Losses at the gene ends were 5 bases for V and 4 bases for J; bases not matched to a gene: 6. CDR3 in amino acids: CASSRTGVIYEQYF. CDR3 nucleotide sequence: TGTGCCAGCAGCAGGACAGGGGTGATTTACGAGCAGTACTTC.